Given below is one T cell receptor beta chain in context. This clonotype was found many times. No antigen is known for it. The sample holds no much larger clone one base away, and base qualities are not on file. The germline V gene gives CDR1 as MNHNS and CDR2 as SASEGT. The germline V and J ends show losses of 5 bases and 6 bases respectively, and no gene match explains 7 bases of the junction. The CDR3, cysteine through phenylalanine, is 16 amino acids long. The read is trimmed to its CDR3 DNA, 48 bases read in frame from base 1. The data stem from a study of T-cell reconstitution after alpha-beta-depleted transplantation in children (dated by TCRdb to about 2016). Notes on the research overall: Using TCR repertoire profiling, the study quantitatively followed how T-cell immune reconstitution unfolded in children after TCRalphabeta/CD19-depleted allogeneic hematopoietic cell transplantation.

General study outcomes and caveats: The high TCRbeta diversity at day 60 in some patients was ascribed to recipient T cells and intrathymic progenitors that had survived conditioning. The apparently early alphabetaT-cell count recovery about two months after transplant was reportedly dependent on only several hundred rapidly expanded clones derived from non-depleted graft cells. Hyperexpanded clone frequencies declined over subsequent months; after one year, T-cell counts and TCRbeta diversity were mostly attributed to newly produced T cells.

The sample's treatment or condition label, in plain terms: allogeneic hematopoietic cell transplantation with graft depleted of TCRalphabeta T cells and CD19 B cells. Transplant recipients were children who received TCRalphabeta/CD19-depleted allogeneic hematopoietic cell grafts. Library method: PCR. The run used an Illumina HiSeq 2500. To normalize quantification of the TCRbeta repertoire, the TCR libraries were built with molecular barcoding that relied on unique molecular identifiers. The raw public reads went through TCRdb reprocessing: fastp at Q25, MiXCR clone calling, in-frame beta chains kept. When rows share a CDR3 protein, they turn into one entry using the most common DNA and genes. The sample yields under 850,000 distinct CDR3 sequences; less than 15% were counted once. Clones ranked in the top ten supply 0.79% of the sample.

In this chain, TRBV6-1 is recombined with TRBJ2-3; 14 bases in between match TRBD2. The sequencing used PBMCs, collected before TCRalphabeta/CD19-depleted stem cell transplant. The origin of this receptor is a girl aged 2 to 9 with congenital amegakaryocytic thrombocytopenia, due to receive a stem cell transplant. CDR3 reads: CASSRGLAGAPDTQYF. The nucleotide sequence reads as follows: TGTGCCAGCAGTCGGGGACTAGCGGGAGCCCCCGATACGCAGTATTTT.